This TCR beta chain was identified during a study of post-analysis software for immune sequencing data. As to this clonotype: The antigen remains unidentified.

Study results and limitations: Those with multiple sclerosis, the patient group, showed significantly lower normalized Chao1 diversity than controls. F measure clustering grouped samples strongly by preparation batch. TRBV segments more frequent in patients than in controls numbered several and included TRBV5-6, TRBV5-1 and TRBV20-1.

Included in the TCR beta cDNA libraries were unique molecular identifiers. TCRdb redid the calling of the PCR reads with MiXCR, one entry per CDR3 protein. The sample shows hundreds of thousands of distinct CDR3 sequences, about 50% of them seen only once. The CDR3 totals 14 residues. With 4 bases clipped from V and 3 bases from J, the junction kept 4 bases outside the gene matches. CDR1 and CDR2 (germline): SQVTM, ANQGSEA. The TCR originated in a girl under 18 with multiple sclerosis. The rearrangement uses TRBV29-1 and TRBJ2-7; 12 positions agree with TRBD2. Input material: blood. CDR3 sequence reads: CSVATSGSNYEQYF. CDR3 in DNA: TGCAGCGTTGCGACTAGCGGGAGTAACTACGAGCAGTACTTC.